This entry is about one T cell receptor beta chain. Its cognate antigen is unknown. This specimen comes from a study of beta chain features in type 1 diabetes. General study points: TCRB repertoires of naive, central memory and Treg cells appeared more similar among patients than among healthy donors. Among all four CD4+ subsets, Type 1 diabetes patients had TCRB CDR3s that were moderately but significantly shorter.

The CDR3 contains 15 residues. Trimming pared 3 bases from V and 3 bases from J, leaving 14 bases between. Per the germline V gene, CDR1 is LNHDA and CDR2 is SQIVND (reference sequence). Expressed TCRB transcripts got sequenced, as all isolated RNA was reverse transcribed. Method: immunoSEQ multiplex PCR; TCRdb's copy keeps in-frame clones and lacks some. The sample comprises some 270,000 clones, over 12% of which are singletons, and about 0.027% rests with the top ten. The TCR comes from a woman aged 40 to 50 in good health. The material sequenced was naive CD4+ T cells from blood. This chain connects TRBV19 to TRBJ1-2; a weak D match, TRBD1 (5 bases). The CDR3 DNA reads TGTGCCAGTAGTATTGATGACAGAGAATACTATGGCTACACCTTC. Residues: CASSIDDREYYGYTF.